The TCR beta chain under discussion was sequenced for a study of cytomegalovirus exposure and HLA in healthy donors. The repertoire was sequenced with immunoSEQ multiplex PCR; TCRdb's copy has only in-frame clones and lacks some. The sample includes 160,000 or so clones, 80% to 85% seen only once; the top ten take 10%. Germline values: CDR1 SGHNT, CDR2 YYREEE (reference sequence). Unmatched junction bases numbered 10, after V lost 4 bases and J lost 0 bases. CDR3 size: 17 residues. Sequences were obtained from PBMCs. The origin of this receptor is a man aged 30-40 years in good health and CMV-seropositive. The chain uses TRBV5-4 and TRBJ2-5, with 9 positions matching TRBD1. Written as DNA, the CDR3 is TGTGCCAGCAGCACTGGACAGGGGTCGAGGCACCAAGAGACCCAGTACTTC. The encoded protein is CASSTGQGSRHQETQYF.